This TCR beta chain was observed in a study of cytomegalovirus exposure and HLA in healthy donors. The V gene's germline CDR1 is MDHEN and CDR2 SYDVKM. Trimming removed 5 bases from V and 2 bases from J; junction bases left unmatched: 10. This CDR3 is built from 16 residues. As concerns this clone: Its matching antigen is unknown.

Study results and caveats: There were several of the most significant clusters that appeared linked to common viral pathogens in a later analysis.

The PCR was carried out with 60 Vbeta primers and 13 Jbeta primers. Original analysis: Later, an analysis found tens of millions of unique TCR beta chains, and about 10 million of these were shared. The repertoire was sequenced with immunoSEQ multiplex PCR; TCRdb's copy has only in-frame clones and lacks some. The V and J calls and clone size are taken from that table; D and trimming were inferred from the DNA. The profile covers tens of thousands of clones, with 55% to 75% appearing a single time and approximately 2.7% taken by the ten largest. V usage is TRBV28 and J usage is TRBJ1-2, with 8 bases aligning to TRBD1. The receptor was derived from a man aged 50-60 years in good health and CMV-seronegative. Material: PBMCs. CDR3 in amino acids: CASSPSPGQGNYGYTF. The DNA of the CDR3 is TGTGCCAGCAGTCCCTCCCCCGGACAGGGCAACTATGGCTACACCTTC.